Presented here are 13 T cell receptor beta chains from one specimen sequenced in a study of T cell responses to AZD1222 COVID-19 vaccine. The repertoire was sequenced with immunoSEQ multiplex PCR; TCRdb's copy has only in-frame clones and lacks some. This table has 140,000 to 150,000 clones, 80% to 90% appearing once. The source material was peripheral blood, sampled on day 0 of AZD1222 vaccination. The source is an adult in good health.

This clone was seen a few times. The chain carries TRBV7-2 and TRBJ1-3; 7 bases align to TRBD1. Trimming at V came to 5 bases and at J to 0 bases, leaving 4 bases not matched to a gene. CDR1 SGHTA and CDR2 FQGNSA come from the germline V gene. CDR3 length: 15 amino acids. In DNA, the CDR3 is TGTGCCAGCAGCCCGGGACAGTTCTCTGGAAACACCATATATTTT. It is translated as CASSPGQFSGNTIYF. The full variable domain, with the rest looked up from reference TRBV7-2 and TRBJ1-3, is GAGVSQSPSNKVTEKGKDVELRCDPISGHTALYWYRQSLGQGLEFLIYFQGNSAPDKSGLPSDRFSAERTGGSVSTLTIQRTQQEDSAVYLCASSPGQFSGNTIYFGEGSWLTVV.

This clone was seen more than once but under ten times. The chain couples TRBV5-1 to TRBJ1-4; tentative D call: TRBD1 (6 bases). CDR3 length equals 15 residues. Germline V lookup: CDR1 SGHRS, CDR2 YFSETQ. Trimming took 3 bases from V and 2 from J, leaving 11 bases between them. The CDR3 spells CASSSPGATNEKLFF. DNA of the CDR3: TGCGCCAGCAGCTCCCCGGGGGCGACTAATGAAAAACTGTTTTTT.

V is TRBV27 and J is TRBJ2-7, with 9 bases fitting TRBD2. The CDR3 covers 17 residues. Germline-derived CDR1 and CDR2 are MNHEY and SMNVEV (reference sequence). Germline trimming cut 6 bases from V and 2 bases from J; bases unmatched to any gene: 14. DNA of the CDR3: TGTGCCAGCAGCCCTTGGGGCTCTAGCGGGGCCACCTACGAGCAGTACTTC. Protein sequence: CASSPWGSSGATYEQYF.

The J gene is TRBJ1-1, the V gene TRBV11-3; D remains ambiguous. This CDR3 comprises 13 residues. V was shortened by 4 bases and J by 4 bases, with 10 bases between the two germline ends. Germline lookup yields CDR1 SGHNT and CDR2 YENEEA. The CDR3 loop reads CASSSGYGTEAFF. DNA for the CDR3: TGTGCCAGCAGCTCAGGCTACGGCACTGAAGCTTTCTTT.

V gene TRBV27 combines with J gene TRBJ1-6; TRBD1 matches 7 bases. Germline CDR1 MNHEY, CDR2 SMNVEV (reference sequence). This CDR3 is built from 15 residues. Unmatched junction bases numbered 13, after V lost 6 bases and J lost 11 bases. DNA of the CDR3: TGTGCCAGCAGGTATCGGGGACAGAACTACACACCCCTCCACTTT. Protein product: CASRYRGQNYTPLHF.

This chain links TRBV11-3 with TRBJ2-1; TRBD2 agrees at 14 bases. V lost 6 bases to trimming and J lost 6 bases; unmatched junction nucleotides: 7. This CDR3 is 16 amino acids long. CDR1 is SGHNT and CDR2 is YENEEA in the germline V gene. The CDR3 DNA is TGTGCCAGCAGTACGGGACTAGCGGGGGACCTCAATGAGCAGTTCTTC. This sequence encodes CASSTGLAGDLNEQFF.

This chain uses TRBV30 with TRBJ1-2; D remains unclear. The CDR3 is 11 residues long. The V and J ends lost 1 base and 8 bases respectively, with 8 bases between them. Per germline, CDR1 GTSNPN and CDR2 SVGIG (reference sequence). The CDR3 loop reads CAWSASNGYTF. CDR3 DNA: TGTGCCTGGAGTGCCAGCAACGGCTACACCTTC. The full variable domain, in which reference TRBV30 and TRBJ1-2 provide the parts outside the CDR3, is SQTIHQWPATLVQPVGSPLSLECTVEGTSNPNLYWYRQAAGRGLQLLFYSVGIGQISSEVPQNLSASRPQDRQFILSSKKLLLSDSGFYLCAWSASNGYTFGSGTRLTVV.

V and J are TRBV6-6 and TRBJ1-5; perhaps TRBD1 as D (6 bases). Germline loops: CDR1 MNHNY, CDR2 SVGAGI (reference sequence). The V end was cut by 4 bases, the J end by 4 bases, with 17 bases between. CDR3 length: 16 amino acids. This CDR3 reads CASSSTQGFANQPQHF. The CDR3 DNA is TGTGCCAGCAGTTCTACTCAGGGGTTCGCGAATCAGCCCCAGCATTTT.

This clone came up once. The chain combines TRBV18 with TRBJ1-6, with D perhaps matching TRBD1 (6 bases). This CDR3 is built from 15 residues. Trimming removed 1 base at V and 8 bases at J, with 12 bases between. Germline CDR1 is KGHSH and CDR2 is LQKENI. CDR3 residues: CASSPQGQRDSPLHF. The CDR3 DNA follows: TGTGCCAGCTCACCACAGGGACAACGAGATTCACCCCTCCACTTT.

This sequence joins TRBV3-1 (or the pseudogene TRBV3-2) and TRBJ1-4; possibly TRBD1 for D (5 bases). The CDR3 consists of 17 residues. Trimming pared 4 bases from V and 0 bases from J, leaving 15 bases between. Germline V gene lookup returns CDR1 LGHDT and CDR2 YNNKEL (reference sequence). The CDR3 is CASSPNGGRATNEKLFF. The CDR3 bases are TGTGCCAGCAGCCCTAACGGGGGGAGAGCAACTAATGAAAAACTGTTTTTT.

This clone showed up just once. The chain joins TRBV6-5 to TRBJ2-7, with D perhaps matching TRBD2 (6 bases). Germline CDR1 MNHEY, CDR2 SVGAGI. This CDR3 has 14 residues. V shed 2 bases and J shed 4 bases, with 12 bases lying between them. The CDR3 DNA sequence: TGTGCCAGCAGTTACGCGGGACTCAAATACGAGCAGTACTTC. It yields the protein CASSYAGLKYEQYF.

This chain connects TRBV7-9 to TRBJ2-7, with TRBD2 matching 13 bases. The CDR3 totals 15 residues. Germline V gives CDR1 SEHNR, CDR2 FQNEAQ (reference sequence). Unmatched junction bases numbered 5, after V lost 5 bases and J lost 4 bases. CDR3 in amino acids: CASSPGLAGYYEQYF. CDR3 sequence (DNA): TGTGCCAGCAGCCCGGGACTAGCGGGATATTACGAGCAGTACTTC.

The rearrangement uses TRBV27 and TRBJ1-2, with no clear D. Germline V gene data show CDR1 as MNHEY and CDR2 as SMNVEV (reference sequence). This CDR3 is 10 amino acids long. V was pared by 5 bases and J by 3 bases, with 1 base between. The CDR3 DNA is TGTGCCAGCAGTCACTATGGCTACACCTTC. Its translation: CASSHYGYTF.